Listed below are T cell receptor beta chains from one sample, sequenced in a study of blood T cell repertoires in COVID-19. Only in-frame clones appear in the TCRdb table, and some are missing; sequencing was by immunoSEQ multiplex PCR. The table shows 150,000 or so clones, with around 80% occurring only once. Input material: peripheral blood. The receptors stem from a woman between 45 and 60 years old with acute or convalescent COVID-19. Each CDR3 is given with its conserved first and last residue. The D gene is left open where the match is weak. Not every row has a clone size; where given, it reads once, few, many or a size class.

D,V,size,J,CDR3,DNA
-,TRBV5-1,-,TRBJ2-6,CASSFRPSISGANVLTF,TGCGCCAGCAGCTTCCGCCCTTCTATCTCTGGGGCCAACGTCCTGACTTTC
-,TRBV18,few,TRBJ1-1,CASSPQVSEAFF,TGTGCCAGCTCACCTCAGGTGTCTGAAGCTTTCTTT
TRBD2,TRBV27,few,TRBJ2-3,CASSFEKAGDGTDTQYF,TGTGCCAGCAGTTTTGAAAAAGCGGGAGATGGCACAGATACGCAGTATTTT
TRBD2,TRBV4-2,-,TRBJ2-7,CASSQQKLAGTWYEQYF,TGTGCCAGCAGCCAACAGAAGCTAGCGGGGACCTGGTACGAGCAGTACTTC
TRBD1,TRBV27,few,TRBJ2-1,CAIPKRDRNNEQFF,TGTGCCATTCCGAAGAGGGACAGAAACAATGAGCAGTTCTTC
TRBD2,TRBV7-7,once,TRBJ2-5,CASSLGSGGQETQYF,TGTGCCAGCAGCTTAGGGAGCGGGGGCCAAGAGACCCAGTACTTC
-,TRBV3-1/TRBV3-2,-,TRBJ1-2,CASSQGGHIYGYTF,TGTGCCAGCAGCCAAGGCGGGCATATCTATGGCTACACCTTC
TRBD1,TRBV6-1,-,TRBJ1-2,CASSEGTGLYGYTF,TGTGCCAGCAGTGAAGGGACAGGCCTTTATGGCTACACCTTC
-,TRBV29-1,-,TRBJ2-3,CSVVSDTQYF,TGCAGCGTTGTCTCTGATACGCAGTATTTT
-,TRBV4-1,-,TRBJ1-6,CASSHETGYSPLHF,TGCGCCAGCAGCCATGAAACAGGATATTCACCCCTCCACTTT
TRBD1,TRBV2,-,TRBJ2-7,CATGQAPYEQYF,TGTGCCACGGGACAGGCGCCCTACGAGCAGTACTTC
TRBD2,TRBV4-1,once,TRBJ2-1,CASSQDYAGGPYNEQFF,TGCGCCAGCAGCCAAGATTACGCGGGGGGGCCCTACAATGAGCAGTTCTTC
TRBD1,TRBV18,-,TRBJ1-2,CASSPDLQGNNGYTF,TGTGCCAGCTCACCCGATCTACAGGGGAATAATGGCTACACCTTC
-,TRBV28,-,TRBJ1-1,CASRGGDRATEAFF,TGTGCCAGCAGGGGGGGGGACCGGGCCACTGAAGCTTTCTTT
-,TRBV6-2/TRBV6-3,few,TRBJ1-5,CASSSGGVQPQHF,TGTGCCAGCAGTTCGGGGGGCGTTCAGCCCCAGCATTTT
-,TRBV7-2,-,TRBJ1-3,CASSLVGTPDSGNTIYF,TGTGCCAGCAGCTTAGTAGGGACACCCGACTCTGGAAACACCATATATTTT
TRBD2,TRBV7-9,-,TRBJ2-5,CASSLAGTSGQETQYF,TGTGCCAGCAGCTTAGCGGGGACTAGCGGCCAAGAGACCCAGTACTTC
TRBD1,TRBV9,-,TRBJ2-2,CASSPQSGQGVTGELFF,TGTGCCAGCAGCCCCCAATCGGGACAGGGGGTCACCGGGGAGCTGTTTTTT
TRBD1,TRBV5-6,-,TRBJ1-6,CASSLTGGPGGSPLHF,TGTGCCAGCAGCTTAACAGGGGGCCCTGGGGGTTCACCCCTCCACTTT
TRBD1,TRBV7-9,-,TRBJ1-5,CASSSGTGGNQPQHF,TGTGCCAGCAGCTCAGGGACAGGGGGCAATCAGCCCCAGCATTTT
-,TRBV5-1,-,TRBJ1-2,CASSSPDSNYGYTF,TGCGCCAGCAGCTCACCGGACAGCAACTATGGCTACACCTTC
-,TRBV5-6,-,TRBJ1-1,CASSLGRNTEAFF,TGTGCCAGCAGCTTGGGCAGGAACACTGAAGCTTTCTTT
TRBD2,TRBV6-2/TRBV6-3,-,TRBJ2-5,CASSHLAGGPETQYF,TGTGCCAGCAGTCATCTAGCGGGAGGGCCAGAGACCCAGTACTTC
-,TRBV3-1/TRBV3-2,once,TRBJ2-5,CASSQGAGLQETQYF,TGTGCCAGCAGCCAAGGGGCGGGGTTACAAGAGACCCAGTACTTC
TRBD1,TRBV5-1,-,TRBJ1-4,CASSPNGGQEDEKLFF,TGCGCCAGCAGCCCAAACGGGGGACAGGAGGATGAAAAACTGTTTTTT
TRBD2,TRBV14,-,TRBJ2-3,CASSFGLAGRTDTQYF,TGTGCCAGCAGCTTTGGACTAGCGGGACGCACAGATACGCAGTATTTT
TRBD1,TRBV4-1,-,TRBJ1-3,CASSTRPPGQGKVISRNTIYF,TGCGCCAGCAGCACACGGCCTCCGGGACAGGGAAAGGTGATCTCCCGGAACACCATATATTTT
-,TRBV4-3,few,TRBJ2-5,CASSSLREQETQYF,TGCGCCAGCAGCTCGCTACGCGAACAAGAGACCCAGTACTTC
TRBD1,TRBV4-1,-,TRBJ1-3,CASSMHPGQGEFTGNTIYF,TGCGCCAGCAGCATGCACCCGGGACAGGGGGAATTCACTGGAAACACCATATATTTT
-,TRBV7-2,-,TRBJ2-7,CASSSQGGGEQYF,TGTGCCAGCAGCTCACAGGGGGGGGGCGAGCAGTACTTC
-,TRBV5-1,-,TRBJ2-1,CASSLQGHNEQFF,TGCGCCAGCAGCTTGCAGGGTCACAATGAGCAGTTCTTC
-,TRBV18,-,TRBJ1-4,CASSLTTGDEKLFF,TGTGCCAGCTCCCTCACCACCGGGGATGAAAAACTGTTTTTT
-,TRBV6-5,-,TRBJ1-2,CASSSLGRRFGYTF,TGTGCCAGCAGTTCACTAGGGAGGCGGTTTGGCTACACCTTC
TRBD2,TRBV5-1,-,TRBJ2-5,CASSFVAGGRETQYF,TGCGCCAGCAGCTTCGTAGCGGGAGGAAGGGAGACCCAGTACTTC
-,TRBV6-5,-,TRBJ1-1,CASSYWSEGDTEAFF,TGTGCCAGCAGTTATTGGTCTGAGGGGGACACTGAAGCTTTCTTT
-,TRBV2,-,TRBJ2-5,CASIGTQETQYF,TGTGCCAGCATTGGGACACAAGAGACCCAGTACTTC
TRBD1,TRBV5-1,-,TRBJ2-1,CASSPNPGQGTDEQFF,TGCGCCAGCAGCCCAAATCCGGGACAGGGGACCGATGAGCAGTTCTTC
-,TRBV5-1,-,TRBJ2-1,CASSLMGGRQGNEQFF,TGCGCCAGCAGTTTAATGGGAGGCCGCCAAGGCAATGAGCAGTTCTTC
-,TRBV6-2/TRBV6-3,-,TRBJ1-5,CASSSRTTGGYFNQPQHF,TGTGCCAGCAGTTCCCGAACGACAGGAGGATATTTTAATCAGCCCCAGCATTTT
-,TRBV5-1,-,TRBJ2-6,CASSLLREGGANVLTF,TGCGCCAGCAGCTTGCTCAGGGAAGGAGGGGCCAACGTCCTGACTTTC
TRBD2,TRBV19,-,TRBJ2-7,CASSISGGTYEQYF,TGTGCCAGTAGTATAAGCGGGGGTACCTACGAGCAGTACTTC
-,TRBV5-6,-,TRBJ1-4,CASSFGQTNEKLFF,TGTGCCAGCAGCTTTGGGCAAACTAATGAAAAACTGTTTTTT
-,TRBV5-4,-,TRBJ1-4,CASSARGDRNEKLFF,TGTGCCAGCAGCGCCCGGGGGGACCGGAATGAAAAACTGTTTTTT
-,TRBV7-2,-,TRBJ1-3,CASSLGGPGNTIYF,TGTGCCAGCAGCTTAGGGGGGCCTGGAAACACCATATATTTT
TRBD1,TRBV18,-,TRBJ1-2,CASSPTGVSDSNYGYTF,TGTGCCAGCTCACCGACAGGGGTATCCGATTCTAACTATGGCTACACCTTC
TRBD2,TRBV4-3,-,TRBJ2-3,CASSQPGLALQTQYF,TGCGCCAGCAGCCAGCCGGGACTAGCACTTCAGACGCAGTATTTT
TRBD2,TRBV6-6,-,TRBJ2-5,CASRVGGAKETQYF,TGTGCCAGCAGAGTCGGGGGGGCAAAAGAGACCCAGTACTTC
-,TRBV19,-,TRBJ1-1,CASSIRGGDTEAFF,TGTGCCAGTAGTATCCGGGGGGGGGACACTGAAGCTTTCTTT
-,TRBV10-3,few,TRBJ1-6,CAIKSEGGSPLHF,TGTGCCATCAAGAGTGAGGGCGGTTCACCCCTCCACTTT
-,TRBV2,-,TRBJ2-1,CASSENTPSYNEQFF,TGTGCCAGCAGTGAGAACACCCCTTCCTACAATGAGCAGTTCTTC
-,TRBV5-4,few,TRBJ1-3,CASSRTGSSGNTIYF,TGTGCCAGCAGCAGAACAGGGAGCTCTGGAAACACCATATATTTT
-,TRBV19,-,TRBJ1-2,CASRIGETGIRGYTF,TGTGCCAGTAGAATTGGGGAGACAGGAATACGTGGCTACACCTTC
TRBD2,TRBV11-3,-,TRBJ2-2,CASSPRTSSNTGELFF,TGTGCCAGCAGCCCCCGGACTAGCTCAAACACCGGGGAGCTGTTTTTT
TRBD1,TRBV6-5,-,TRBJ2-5,CATQDRDEETQYF,TGTGCCACCCAGGACAGGGATGAGGAGACCCAGTACTTC
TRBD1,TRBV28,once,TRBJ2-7,CASSTRQGPYF,TGTGCCAGCAGTACTCGACAGGGACCGTACTTC
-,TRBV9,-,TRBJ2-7,CASSSRQAPYEQYF,TGTGCCAGCAGCTCCAGACAAGCCCCCTACGAGCAGTACTTC
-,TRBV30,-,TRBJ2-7,CAWSVGSTYEQYF,TGTGCCTGGAGTGTTGGCAGTACCTACGAGCAGTACTTC
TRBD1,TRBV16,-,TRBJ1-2,CASSHPGQGYCYTF,TGTGCCAGCAGCCACCCGGGACAGGGCTATTGCTACACCTTC
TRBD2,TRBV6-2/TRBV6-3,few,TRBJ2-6,CASSPPSGTALANVLTF,TGTGCCAGCAGCCCCCCTAGCGGGACTGCCCTGGCCAACGTCCTGACTTTC
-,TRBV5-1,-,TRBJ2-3,CASSLIPGGSTDTQYF,TGCGCCAGCAGCTTGATTCCGGGGGGCAGCACAGATACGCAGTATTTT